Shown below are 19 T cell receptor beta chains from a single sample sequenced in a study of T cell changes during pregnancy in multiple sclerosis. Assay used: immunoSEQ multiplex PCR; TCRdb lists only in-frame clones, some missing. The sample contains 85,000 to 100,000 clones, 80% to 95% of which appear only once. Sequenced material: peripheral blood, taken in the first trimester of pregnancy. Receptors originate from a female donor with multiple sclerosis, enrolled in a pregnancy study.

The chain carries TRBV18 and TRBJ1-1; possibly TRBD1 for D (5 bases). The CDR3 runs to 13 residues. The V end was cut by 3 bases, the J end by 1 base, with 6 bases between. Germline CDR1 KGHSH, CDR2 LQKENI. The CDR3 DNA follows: TGTGCCAGCTCACCTACAGGGAACACTGAAGCTTTCTTT. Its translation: CASSPTGNTEAFF.

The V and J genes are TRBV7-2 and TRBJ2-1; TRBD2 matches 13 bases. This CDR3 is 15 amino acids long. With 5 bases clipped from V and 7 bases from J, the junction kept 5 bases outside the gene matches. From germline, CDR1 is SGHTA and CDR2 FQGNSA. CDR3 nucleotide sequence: TGTGCCAGCAGCCCGGGACTAGCGGGGCAAAATGAGCAGTTCTTC. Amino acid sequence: CASSPGLAGQNEQFF.

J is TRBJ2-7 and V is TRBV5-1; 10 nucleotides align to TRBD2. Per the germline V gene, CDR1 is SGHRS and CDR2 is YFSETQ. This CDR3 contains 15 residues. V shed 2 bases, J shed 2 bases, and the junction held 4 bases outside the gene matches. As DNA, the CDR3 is TGCGCCAGCAGCTTCTCAGCGGGAGGGGCCTACGAGCAGTACTTC. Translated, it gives CASSFSAGGAYEQYF.

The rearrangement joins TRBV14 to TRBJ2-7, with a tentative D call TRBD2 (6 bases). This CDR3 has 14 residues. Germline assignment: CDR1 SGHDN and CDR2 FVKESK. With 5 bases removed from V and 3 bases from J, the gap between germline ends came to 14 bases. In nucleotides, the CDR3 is TGTGCCAGCAGCGCTCCGGGACTGGGCTACGAGCAGTACTTC. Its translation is CASSAPGLGYEQYF.

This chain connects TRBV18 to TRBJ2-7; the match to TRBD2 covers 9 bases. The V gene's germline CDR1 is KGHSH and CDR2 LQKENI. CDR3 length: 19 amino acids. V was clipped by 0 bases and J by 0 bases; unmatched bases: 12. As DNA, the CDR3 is TGTGCCAGCTCACCACCGGGAAGAATAGCGGGAGCCGGCTCCTACGAGCAGTACTTC. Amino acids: CASSPPGRIAGAGSYEQYF.

The CDR3 loop reads CASSYLRDRGPTEAFF. In nucleotides, the CDR3 is TGTGCCAGCAGTTATCTTCGGGACAGGGGGCCCACTGAAGCTTTCTTT. The chain is built from TRBV6-5 and TRBJ1-1; 12 bases map to TRBD1. Germline CDR1 MNHEY, CDR2 SVGAGI. The CDR3 is 16 residues long. J gave up 4 bases and V 3 bases, and 6 bases lay outside the gene matches.

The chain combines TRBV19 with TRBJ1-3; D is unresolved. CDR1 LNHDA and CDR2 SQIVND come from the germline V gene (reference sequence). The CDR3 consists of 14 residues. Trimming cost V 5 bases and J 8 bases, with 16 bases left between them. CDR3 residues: CASSVMVLADTIYF. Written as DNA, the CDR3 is TGTGCCAGTAGTGTTATGGTCCTGGCGGACACCATATATTTT.

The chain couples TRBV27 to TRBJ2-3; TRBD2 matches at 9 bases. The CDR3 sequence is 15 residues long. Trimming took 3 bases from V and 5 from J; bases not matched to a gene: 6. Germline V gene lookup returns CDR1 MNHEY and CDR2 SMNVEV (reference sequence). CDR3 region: CASSFPAGGIDTQYF. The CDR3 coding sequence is TGTGCCAGCAGTTTCCCCGCGGGAGGGATAGATACGCAGTATTTT.

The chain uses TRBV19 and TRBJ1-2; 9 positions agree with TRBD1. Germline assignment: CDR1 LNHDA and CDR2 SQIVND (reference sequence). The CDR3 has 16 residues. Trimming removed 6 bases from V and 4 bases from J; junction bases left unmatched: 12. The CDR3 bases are TGTGCCAGTAGAAGAGGCGGGACAGGGAGTGGCTATGGCTACACCTTC. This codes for CASRRGGTGSGYGYTF.

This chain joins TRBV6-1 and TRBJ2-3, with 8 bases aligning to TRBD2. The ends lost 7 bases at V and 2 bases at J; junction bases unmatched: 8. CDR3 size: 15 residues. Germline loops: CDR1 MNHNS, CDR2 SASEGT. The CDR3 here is CASIFSGALTDTQYF. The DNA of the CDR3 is TGTGCCAGCATTTTTAGCGGGGCGCTCACAGATACGCAGTATTTT.

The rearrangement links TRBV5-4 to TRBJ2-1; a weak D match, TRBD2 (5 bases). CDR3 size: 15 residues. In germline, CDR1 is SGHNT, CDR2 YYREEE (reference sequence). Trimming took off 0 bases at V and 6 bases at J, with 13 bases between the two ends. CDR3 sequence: CASSLDLLGSNEQFF. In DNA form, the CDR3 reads TGTGCCAGCAGCTTGGACCTCTTGGGGAGCAATGAGCAGTTCTTC.

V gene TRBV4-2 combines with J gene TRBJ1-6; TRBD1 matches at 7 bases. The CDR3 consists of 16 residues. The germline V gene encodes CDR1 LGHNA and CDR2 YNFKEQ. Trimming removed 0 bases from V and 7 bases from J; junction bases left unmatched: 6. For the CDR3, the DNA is TGTGCCAGCAGCCAAGATCCCACAGGGGTGAATTCACCCCTCCACTTT. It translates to CASSQDPTGVNSPLHF.

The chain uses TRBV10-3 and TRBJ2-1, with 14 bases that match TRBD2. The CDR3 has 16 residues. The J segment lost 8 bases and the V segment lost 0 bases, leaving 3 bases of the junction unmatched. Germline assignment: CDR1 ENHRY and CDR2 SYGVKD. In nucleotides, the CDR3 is TGTGCCATCAGTGAGTCCCCGGGACTAGCGGGAGATGAGCAGTTCTTC. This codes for CAISESPGLAGDEQFF.

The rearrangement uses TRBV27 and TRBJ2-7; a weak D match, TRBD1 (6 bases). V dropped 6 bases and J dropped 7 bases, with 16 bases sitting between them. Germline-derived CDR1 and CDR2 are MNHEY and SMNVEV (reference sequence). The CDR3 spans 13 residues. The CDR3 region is CASSRYRELEQYF. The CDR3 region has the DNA TGTGCCAGCAGCCGTTACAGGGAATTGGAGCAGTACTTC.

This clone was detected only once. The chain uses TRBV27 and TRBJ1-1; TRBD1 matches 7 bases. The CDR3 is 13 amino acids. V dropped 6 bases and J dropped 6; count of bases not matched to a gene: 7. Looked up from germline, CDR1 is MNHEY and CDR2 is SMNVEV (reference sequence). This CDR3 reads CASRQQGWAEAFF. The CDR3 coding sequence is TGTGCCAGCAGGCAACAGGGGTGGGCTGAAGCTTTCTTT.

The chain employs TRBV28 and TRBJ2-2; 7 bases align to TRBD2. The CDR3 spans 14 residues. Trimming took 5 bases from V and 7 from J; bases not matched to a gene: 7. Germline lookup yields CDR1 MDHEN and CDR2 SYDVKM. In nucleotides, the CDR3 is TGTGCCAGCAGTGCTGGGGGGGTCGGCGGGGAGCTGTTTTTT. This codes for CASSAGGVGGELFF.

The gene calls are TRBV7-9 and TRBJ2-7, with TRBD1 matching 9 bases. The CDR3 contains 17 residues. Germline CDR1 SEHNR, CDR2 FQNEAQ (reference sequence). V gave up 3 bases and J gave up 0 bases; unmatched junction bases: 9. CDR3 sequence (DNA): TGTGCCAGCAGCTTGTTGGGGGGGACAGGGAGCTCCTACGAGCAGTACTTC. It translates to CASSLLGGTGSSYEQYF. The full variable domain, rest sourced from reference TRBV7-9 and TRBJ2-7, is DTGVSQNPRHKITKRGQNVTFRCDPISEHNRLYWYRQTLGQGPEFLTYFQNEAQLEKSRLLSDRFSAERPKGSFSTLEIQRTEQGDSAMYLCASSLLGGTGSSYEQYFGPGTRLTVT.

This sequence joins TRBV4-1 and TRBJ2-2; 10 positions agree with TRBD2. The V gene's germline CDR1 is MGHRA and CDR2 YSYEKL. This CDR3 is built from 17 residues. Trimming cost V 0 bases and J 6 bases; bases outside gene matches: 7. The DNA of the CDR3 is TGCGCCAGCAGCCAAGATGGAGCGGGAGGGCCGTCCGGGGAGCTGTTTTTT. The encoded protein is CASSQDGAGGPSGELFF.

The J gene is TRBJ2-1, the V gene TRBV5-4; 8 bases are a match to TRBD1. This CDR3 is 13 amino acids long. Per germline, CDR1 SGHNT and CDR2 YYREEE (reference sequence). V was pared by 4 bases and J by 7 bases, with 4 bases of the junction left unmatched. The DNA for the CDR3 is TGTGCCAGCAGCGTGAACAGGGGGAATGAGCAGTTCTTC. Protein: CASSVNRGNEQFF.